This TCR beta chain comes out of a study of identical twins (dated by TCRdb to about 2016). Regarding the study in general: TCR alpha and beta repertoires from monozygotic twins, unrelated adults of various ages and cord blood were deep-sequenced to test whether fetal clonotypes persist. Replicate twin experiments were performed at different times using different library preparation protocols to rule out contamination. Summary of the overall study and its limitations: In monozygotic twins, out-of-frame TCR alpha sharing was systematically underestimated by recombination models, although the models agreed with sharing between unrelated individuals. Out-of-frame TCR alpha sequences shared between twins showed an excess of low generation-probability sequences compared with coincidental sharing between unrelated individuals. Zero-insertion analyses could be partly confounded by invariant T cells such as MAIT and iNKT, although diverse VJ usage argued against such confounding for most clonotypes. Fewer insertions were carried by abundant cord blood beta clonotypes, a similar but weaker trend appeared in young adult naive repertoires, and no such trend appeared in memory repertoires. Excess twin sharing in beta out-of-frame sequences was weaker because fewer shared sequences lowered the signal-to-noise ratio. Conclusions relied on cross-sectional statistical analysis, since the same donors could not be followed over many years.

All donors were healthy Caucasians. The researchers also sequenced three unrelated adults who were not twins: a male aged 18 to 29, a male aged 50 to 60, and a female aged 50 to 60. Using Miltenyi CD45RO+ enrichment and human naive T-cell isolation kits, memory (CD45RO+) and naive T cells were isolated from PBMC. The library was prepared using 5' RACE. Sequencing used an Illumina HiSeq 2000. Template switching added a universal primer binding site, and the final cDNA carried a unique molecular identifier that allowed TCR cDNA molecules to be counted accurately. Specific primers in the conserved constant-segment region were used to synthesize first-strand cDNA for the TCR alpha and beta chains. Each cDNA library was double barcoded, with a SMART-Mk sample barcode plus Illumina barcodes, to control for contamination. TruSeq adapter sequences and Illumina sample barcodes were added in two successive PCR steps. The TCR alpha and beta cDNA libraries were sequenced on the Illumina HiSeq platform using custom primers. Per the source publication's procedure: Unique molecular identifiers were extracted from raw reads with MiGEC, and CDR3 positions were determined with MiXCR. Recombination models were inferred per individual with the repgenHMM and IGoR tools using an EM algorithm. The tcR package in R was used for shared clonotype analysis, with sharing normalized by the product of cloneset sizes. To study raw recombination without the effects of thymic and clonal selection, out-of-frame nonproductive sequences were analyzed. The raw public reads went through TCRdb reprocessing: fastp at Q25, MiXCR clone calling, in-frame beta chains kept. Rows are combined by CDR3 protein, so each entry shows the most common genes and DNA. It is TCRdb's table, rather than the study itself, that gives the V and J calls and clone size. The sample records 400,000 to 500,000 distinct CDR3 sequences, around 18% of which are singletons. Clones ranked in the top ten supply roughly 12% of the sample.

CDR1 is given as SEHNR and CDR2 as FQNEAQ, both from the germline V gene (reference sequence). The CDR3, cysteine through phenylalanine, is 15 amino acids long. Only the CDR3 DNA is retained, 45 bases long and in frame from the first base. The V end gives up 0 bases and the J end 4 bases, leaving 3 bases in the junction not matched to a gene. In the case of this clonotype: Its antigen is still unknown. Base qualities are not provided; no much larger clone lies one nucleotide away.

Recombination connected TRBV7-9 to TRBJ1-2; the junction holds 9 bases that match TRBD1. The specimen sequenced was naive T cells sorted from blood. The intended sense of this specimen's cell subset or site label: cells isolated with a human naive T-cell isolation kit. The receptor comes from a man over 45 in good health. DNA sequence: TGTGCCAGCAGCTTAGCCGCGGGACAGGGCTATGGCTACACCTTC. This encodes CASSLAAGQGYGYTF.